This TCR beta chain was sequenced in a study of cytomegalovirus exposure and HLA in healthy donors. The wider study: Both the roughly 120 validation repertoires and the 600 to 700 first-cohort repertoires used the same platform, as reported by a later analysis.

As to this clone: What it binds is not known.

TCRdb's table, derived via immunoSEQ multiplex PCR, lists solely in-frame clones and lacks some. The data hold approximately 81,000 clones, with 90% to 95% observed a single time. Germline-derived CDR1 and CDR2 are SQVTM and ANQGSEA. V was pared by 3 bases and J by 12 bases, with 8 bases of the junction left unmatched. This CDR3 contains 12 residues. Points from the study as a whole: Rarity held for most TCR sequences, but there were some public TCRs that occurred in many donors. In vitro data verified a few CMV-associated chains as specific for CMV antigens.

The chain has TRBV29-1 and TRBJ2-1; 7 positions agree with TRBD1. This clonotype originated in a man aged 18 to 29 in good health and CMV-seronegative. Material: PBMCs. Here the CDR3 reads CSVDSGQTLQFF. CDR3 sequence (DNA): TGCAGCGTTGATTCGGGACAGACACTGCAGTTCTTC.